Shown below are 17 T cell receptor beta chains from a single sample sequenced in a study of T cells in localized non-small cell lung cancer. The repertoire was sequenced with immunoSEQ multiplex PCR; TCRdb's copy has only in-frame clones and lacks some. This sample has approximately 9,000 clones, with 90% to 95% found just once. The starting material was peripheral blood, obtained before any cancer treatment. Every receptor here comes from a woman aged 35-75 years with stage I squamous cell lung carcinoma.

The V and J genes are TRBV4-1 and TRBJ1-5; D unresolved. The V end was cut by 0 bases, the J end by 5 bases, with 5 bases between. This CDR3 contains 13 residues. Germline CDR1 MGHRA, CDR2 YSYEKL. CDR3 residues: CASSQDTDQPQHF. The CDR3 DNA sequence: TGCGCCAGCAGCCAAGATACCGATCAGCCCCAGCATTTT.

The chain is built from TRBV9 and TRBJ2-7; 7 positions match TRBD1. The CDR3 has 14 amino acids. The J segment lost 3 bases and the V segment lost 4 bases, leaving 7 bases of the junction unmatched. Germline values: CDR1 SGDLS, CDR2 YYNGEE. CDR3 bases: TGTGCCAGCAGCCCACGGACAGGTAACTACGAGCAGTACTTC. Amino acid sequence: CASSPRTGNYEQYF. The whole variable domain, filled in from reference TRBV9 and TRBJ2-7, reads DSGVTQTPKHLITATGQRVTLRCSPRSGDLSVYWYQQSLDQGLQFLIQYYNGEERAKGNILERFSAQQFPDLHSELNLSSLELGDSALYFCASSPRTGNYEQYFGPGTRLTVT.

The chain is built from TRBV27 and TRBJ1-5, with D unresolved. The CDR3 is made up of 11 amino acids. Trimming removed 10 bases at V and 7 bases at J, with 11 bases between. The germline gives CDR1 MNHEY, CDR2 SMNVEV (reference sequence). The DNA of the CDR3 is TGTGCCACCGCGGGGAGGCAGCCCCAGCATTTT. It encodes CATAGRQPQHF.

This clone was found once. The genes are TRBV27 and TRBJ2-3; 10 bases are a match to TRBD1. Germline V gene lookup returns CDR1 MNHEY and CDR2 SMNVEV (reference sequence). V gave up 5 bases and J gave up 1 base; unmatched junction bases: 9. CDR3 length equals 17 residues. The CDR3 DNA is TGTGCCAGCAGTCTCCAGGGACAGGGGTCGCGCACAGATACGCAGTATTTT. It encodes CASSLQGQGSRTDTQYF.

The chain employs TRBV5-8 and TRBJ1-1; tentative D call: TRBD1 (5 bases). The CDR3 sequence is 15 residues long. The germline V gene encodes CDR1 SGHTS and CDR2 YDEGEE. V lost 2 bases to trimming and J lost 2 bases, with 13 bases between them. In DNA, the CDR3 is TGTGCCAGCAGCTTATTGGGACGGCTAAACACTGAAGCTTTCTTT. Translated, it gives CASSLLGRLNTEAFF.

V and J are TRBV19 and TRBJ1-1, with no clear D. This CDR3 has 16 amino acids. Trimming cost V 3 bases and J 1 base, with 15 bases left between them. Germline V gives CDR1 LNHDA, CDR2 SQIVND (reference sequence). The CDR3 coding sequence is TGTGCCAGTAGTATCATCGTGGGCAGGACGAACACTGAAGCTTTCTTT. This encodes CASSIIVGRTNTEAFF.

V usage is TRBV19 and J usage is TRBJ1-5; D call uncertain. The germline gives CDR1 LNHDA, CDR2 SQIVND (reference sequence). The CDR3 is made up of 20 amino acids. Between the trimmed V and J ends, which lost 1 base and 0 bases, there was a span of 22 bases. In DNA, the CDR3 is TGTGCCAGTAGTATAGTCCCAGCCGGATCCCTATTTGATAGCAATCAGCCCCAGCATTTT. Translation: CASSIVPAGSLFDSNQPQHF.

CDR3 sequence (DNA): TGTGCCAGTAGCCGAAGAACAGGCAAGGGCAACGAGCAGTACTTC. It yields the protein CASSRRTGKGNEQYF. The rearrangement uses TRBV19 and TRBJ2-7; D might be TRBD1 (5 bases). Trimming pared 6 bases from V and 5 bases from J, leaving 20 bases between. The length of the CDR3 is 15 residues. CDR1 and CDR2 (germline): LNHDA, SQIVND (reference sequence).

CDR3 in amino acids: CASSKDRGRLSGANVLTF. CDR3 nucleotides: TGTGCCAGCAGCAAGGACAGGGGCCGCCTCTCTGGGGCCAACGTCCTGACTTTC. The chain recombines TRBV11-1 with TRBJ2-6; 9 bases fit TRBD1. The junction had 8 bases not matched to a gene; V was cut back by 5 bases and J by 0 bases. In germline, CDR1 is SGHAT, CDR2 FQDESV (reference sequence). The CDR3 is 18 amino acids.

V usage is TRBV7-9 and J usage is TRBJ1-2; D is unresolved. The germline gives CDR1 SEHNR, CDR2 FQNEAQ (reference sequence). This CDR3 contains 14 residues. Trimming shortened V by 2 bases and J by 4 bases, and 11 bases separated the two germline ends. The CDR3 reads CASSLWQEPYGYTF. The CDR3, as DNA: TGTGCCAGCAGCTTATGGCAAGAGCCCTATGGCTACACCTTC.

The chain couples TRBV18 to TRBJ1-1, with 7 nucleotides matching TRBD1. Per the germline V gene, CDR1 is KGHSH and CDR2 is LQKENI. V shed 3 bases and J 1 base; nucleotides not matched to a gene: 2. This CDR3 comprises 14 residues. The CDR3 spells CASSPTGSNTEAFF. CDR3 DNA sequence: TGTGCCAGCTCACCGACAGGGTCGAACACTGAAGCTTTCTTT.

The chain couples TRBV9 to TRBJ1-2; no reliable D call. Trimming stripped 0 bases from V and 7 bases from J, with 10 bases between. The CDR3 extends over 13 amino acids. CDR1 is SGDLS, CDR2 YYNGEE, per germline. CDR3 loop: CASSVETRSGYTF. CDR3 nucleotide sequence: TGTGCCAGCAGCGTAGAGACCCGATCTGGCTACACCTTC. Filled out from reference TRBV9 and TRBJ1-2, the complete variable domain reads DSGVTQTPKHLITATGQRVTLRCSPRSGDLSVYWYQQSLDQGLQFLIQYYNGEERAKGNILERFSAQQFPDLHSELNLSSLELGDSALYFCASSVETRSGYTFGSGTRLTVV.

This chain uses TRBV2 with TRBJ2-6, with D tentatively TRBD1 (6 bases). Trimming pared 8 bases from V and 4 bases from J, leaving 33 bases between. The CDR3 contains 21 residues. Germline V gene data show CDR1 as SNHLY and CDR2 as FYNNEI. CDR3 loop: CASHGPVYEQFTGYGANVLTF. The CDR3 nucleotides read TGTGCCAGCCACGGGCCCGTCTACGAACAATTTACAGGGTACGGGGCCAACGTCCTGACTTTC. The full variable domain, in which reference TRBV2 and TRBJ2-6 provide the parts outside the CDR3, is EPEVTQTPSHQVTQMGQEVILRCVPISNHLYFYWYRQILGQKVEFLVSFYNNEISEKSEIFDDQFSVERPDGSNFTLKIRSTKLEDSAMYFCASHGPVYEQFTGYGANVLTFGAGSRLTVL.

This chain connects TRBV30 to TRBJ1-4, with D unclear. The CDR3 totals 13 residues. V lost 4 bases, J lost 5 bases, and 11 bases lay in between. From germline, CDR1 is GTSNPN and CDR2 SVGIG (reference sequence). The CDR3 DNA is TGTGCCTGGACTGGAGGGCCCAATGAAAAACTGTTTTTT. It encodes CAWTGGPNEKLFF. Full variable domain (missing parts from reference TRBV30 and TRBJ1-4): SQTIHQWPATLVQPVGSPLSLECTVEGTSNPNLYWYRQAAGRGLQLLFYSVGIGQISSEVPQNLSASRPQDRQFILSSKKLLLSDSGFYLCAWTGGPNEKLFFGSGTQLSVL.

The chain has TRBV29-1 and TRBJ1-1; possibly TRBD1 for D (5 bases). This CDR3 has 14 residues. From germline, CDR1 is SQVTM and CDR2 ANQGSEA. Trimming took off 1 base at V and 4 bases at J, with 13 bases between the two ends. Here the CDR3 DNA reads TGCAGCGTTGAAGCGTCTAGGGGTGGCACTGAAGCTTTCTTT. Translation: CSVEASRGGTEAFF.

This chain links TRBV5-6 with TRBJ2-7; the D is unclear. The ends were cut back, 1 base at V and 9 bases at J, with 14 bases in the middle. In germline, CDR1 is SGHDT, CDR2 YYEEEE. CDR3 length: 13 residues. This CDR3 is CASSLKANVWQYF. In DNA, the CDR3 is TGTGCCAGCAGCTTGAAGGCCAACGTTTGGCAGTACTTC.

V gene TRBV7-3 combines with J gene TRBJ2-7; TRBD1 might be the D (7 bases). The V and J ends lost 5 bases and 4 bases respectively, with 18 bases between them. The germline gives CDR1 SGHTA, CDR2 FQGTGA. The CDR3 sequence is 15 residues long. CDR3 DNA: TGTGCCAGCAGCGTCCAGGGGGGACCCTTATACGAGCAGTACTTC. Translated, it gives CASSVQGGPLYEQYF. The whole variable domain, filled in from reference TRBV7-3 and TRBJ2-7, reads GAGVSQTPSNKVTEKGKYVELRCDPISGHTALYWYRQSLGQGPEFLIYFQGTGAADDSGLPNDRFFAVRPEGSVSTLKIQRTERGDSAVYLCASSVQGGPLYEQYFGPGTRLTVT.